This TCR beta chain was recovered during a study of T cell repertoires in cytomegalovirus infection. In the study overall: The authors used CMV epitopes that were HLA-C-restricted (recently identified) and HLA-B-restricted (well studied). CMV infection together with matching HLA type was indicated by public TCR beta signatures.

Germline CDR1 SEHNR, CDR2 FQNEAQ (reference sequence). Trimming shortened V by 5 bases and J by 10 bases, and 9 bases separated the two germline ends. CDR3 length: 12 residues. Study results and caveats: People with CMV and the relevant HLA were identified by cumulative public TCR beta family frequency.

Details on this clonotype: The antigen is undetermined.

One entry per CDR3 protein results from TCRdb running MiXCR on the reads. The sample lists 900,000 to 950,000 distinct CDR3 sequences; around 32% were seen once. The gene calls are TRBV7-9 and TRBJ1-6; D uncertain. The sequence came from a human donor in good health (CMV status not recorded). Some clones in this sample may be carry-over from other donors' samples. The sample here was cultured CD8+ T cells from PBMCs, taken from culture after CMV antigen stimulation. The CDR3 region has the DNA TGTGCCAGCAGCCAAAGCCCCTCACCCCTCCACTTT. Protein product: CASSQSPSPLHF.